This T cell receptor beta chain came from a study of cytomegalovirus exposure and HLA in healthy donors. General study findings and limits: Most CMV-associated TCR beta chains appeared HLA-restricted in a later analysis.

The PCR was carried out with 60 Vbeta primers and 13 Jbeta primers. Original data processing: Counted up in a later analysis, unique TCR beta chains came to about 80 million, with roughly 11 million shared. The data were produced by immunoSEQ multiplex PCR, yet TCRdb's version contains in-frame clones alone and is incomplete. The V and J calls and clone size come from that table; D and trimming were worked out from the DNA. The sample shows approximately 75,000 clones, 60% to 75% of them seen only once. With V trimmed by 3 bases and J by 2 bases, 4 bases remained unmatched. This CDR3 region has 16 residues. From germline, CDR1 is LNHNV and CDR2 YYDKDF (reference sequence). This clone was observed a handful of times. Its target is not known.

The receptor comes from a man aged 35-49 years in good health and CMV-seropositive. Input material: PBMCs. The V call is TRBV15, the J call TRBJ2-1; 10 bases agree with TRBD2. CDR3: CATSSVSGGAYNEQFF. In DNA, the CDR3 is TGTGCCACCAGCAGCGTCAGCGGGGGGGCCTACAATGAGCAGTTCTTC.